This T cell receptor (beta chain) was found in a study of response to subunit inactivated influenza vaccine. The CDR3 is 13 residues long. Germline-derived CDR1 and CDR2 are SGHNT and YENEEA. V lost 3 bases and J lost 6, with 9 bases in between. TCRdb reanalysed the RT-PCR reads using MiXCR and keeps one entry per CDR3 protein. There are a few hundred thousand distinct CDR3 sequences in the sample; 20% to 25% occur only once, and 10% lies in the top ten. The chain joins TRBV11-3 to TRBJ2-1; perhaps TRBD1 as D (5 bases). Material: PBMCs from blood, obtained less than 22 months after vaccination. The receptor was isolated from a man aged 50 to 69 who received an inactivated influenza vaccine. CDR3 loop: CASSFGQLNEQFF. In DNA form, the CDR3 reads TGTGCCAGCAGCTTCGGACAACTCAATGAGCAGTTCTTC.